The 13 T cell receptor beta chains below come from one sample, sequenced in a study of CD8 T cell repertoires and HIV-1 epitope variants. The method was immunoSEQ multiplex PCR; TCRdb's version includes in-frame clones alone and lacks a portion of them. In the table there are several thousand clones, around 69% of which are singletons. No antigen has been identified for these receptors. The sample was cultured CD8+ T cells derived from PBMCs. All receptors derive from a male donor with HIV.

The J gene is TRBJ2-1, the V gene TRBV6-7; tentative D call: TRBD1 (6 bases). TRBV6-7 is reported as an ORF; its role is uncertain. Trimming cost V 5 bases and J 7 bases, with 24 bases left between them. The CDR3 consists of 17 residues. Here the CDR3 DNA reads TGTGCCAGCAGTCCTCATCAAAGGCAGGGGATGGATAATGAGCAGTTCTTC. Its translation is CASSPHQRQGMDNEQFF.

The chain is built from TRBV4-2 and TRBJ1-2; D is undetermined. Trimming shortened V by 0 bases and J by 3 bases, and 14 bases separated the two germline ends. From germline, CDR1 is LGHNA and CDR2 YNFKEQ. The CDR3 totals 16 residues. CDR3 DNA sequence: TGTGCCAGCAGCCAAGACATTGACGGATTAGACTATGGCTACACCTTC. Amino acid sequence: CASSQDIDGLDYGYTF.

This clone was recorded only once. This rearrangement joins TRBV5-4 to TRBJ2-7, with unresolved D. V was cut by 5 bases and J by 0 bases, with 6 bases left in between. The CDR3 covers 12 residues. From germline, CDR1 is SGHNT and CDR2 YYREEE (reference sequence). CDR3 amino acids: CASSLASYEQYF. The CDR3, as DNA: TGTGCCAGCAGTCTGGCCTCCTACGAGCAGTACTTC.

This clone was seen a handful of times. V gene TRBV27 combines with J gene TRBJ2-7, with D possibly called TRBD1 or TRBD2 (5 bases each). Germline-derived CDR1 and CDR2 are MNHEY and SMNVEV (reference sequence). V gave up 0 bases and J gave up 2 bases, with 14 bases separating them. CDR3 length: 16 residues. The CDR3 DNA reads TGTGCCAGCAGTTTATCGATGGGGGAGTTAACCTACGAGCAGTACTTC. Its protein product is CASSLSMGELTYEQYF.

The chain recombines TRBV19 with TRBJ2-3; no clear D. CDR1 is LNHDA, CDR2 SQIVND, per germline (reference sequence). The CDR3 length is 15 residues. Trimming took off 3 bases at V and 1 base at J, with 11 bases between the two ends. The DNA of the CDR3 is TGTGCCAGTAGTATCGAGTGGTCCGGCACAGATACGCAGTATTTT. Amino acid sequence: CASSIEWSGTDTQYF.

About this clone: Other DNA sequences in the same sample also yield this CDR3. The chain combines TRBV4-3 with TRBJ2-7; D may correspond to TRBD1 or TRBD2 (5 bases each). The CDR3 contains 14 residues. Germline V lookup: CDR1 LGHNA, CDR2 YSLEER. Trimming cost V 4 bases and J 4 bases, with 14 bases left between them. The CDR3 is CASSRETGRYEQYF. CDR3 nucleotide sequence: TGCGCCAGCAGCCGAGAAACGGGACGGTACGAGCAGTACTTC.

CDR3 residues: CASSVEGSYEQYF. The CDR3 nucleotides read TGTGCCAGCAGCGTAGAAGGGTCCTACGAGCAGTACTTC. V is TRBV9 and J is TRBJ2-7; D call uncertain. Trimming removed 0 bases at V and 1 base at J, with 5 bases between. This CDR3 spans 13 amino acids. Looked up from germline, CDR1 is SGDLS and CDR2 is YYNGEE.

The CDR3 sequence: CASSHITLRDREDGYTF. The CDR3 DNA reads as TGTGCCAGCTCGCACATCACACTAAGGGACAGGGAAGATGGCTACACCTTC. The genes are TRBV18 and TRBJ1-2, with TRBD1 identical over 9 bases. CDR1 is KGHSH, CDR2 LQKENI, per germline. The CDR3 runs to 17 residues. The junction had 17 bases not matched to a gene; V was cut back by 6 bases and J by 6 bases. Complete variable domain (other parts from reference TRBV18 and TRBJ1-2): NAGVMQNPRHLVRRRGQEARLRCSPMKGHSHVYWYRQLPEEGLKFMVYLQKENIIDESGMPKERFSAEFPKEGPSILRIQQVVRGDSAAYFCASSHITLRDREDGYTFGSGTRLTVV.

V is TRBV5-8 and J is TRBJ2-2, with 10 bases identical to TRBD1. The CDR3 runs 15 residues. Per the germline V gene, CDR1 is SGHTS and CDR2 is YDEGEE. The V and J ends lost 4 bases and 5 bases, in that order; junction bases with no gene match: 5. The chain's CDR3 is CASSEGTGETGELFF. In nucleotides, the CDR3 is TGTGCCAGCAGCGAGGGGACAGGGGAAACCGGGGAGCTGTTTTTT.

CDR3 in amino acids: CASSLGIGFETQYF. The CDR3 DNA reads TGTGCCAGCAGTTTGGGGATAGGTTTCGAGACCCAGTACTTC. The chain recombines TRBV28 with TRBJ2-5, with no clear D. This CDR3 contains 14 residues. V was clipped by 3 bases and J by 5 bases, with 13 bases between them. Germline V gene sequence: CDR1 MDHEN, CDR2 SYDVKM.

This clone is deemed medium-sized. The V gene is TRBV6-5, the J gene TRBJ2-1, with D tentatively TRBD1 (6 bases). With 2 bases removed from V and 8 bases from J, the gap between germline ends came to 16 bases. This CDR3 region has 15 residues. Germline CDR1 reads MNHEY; CDR2 reads SVGAGI. The CDR3 loop reads CASSYGGRGYDEQFF. The CDR3 nucleotides read TGTGCCAGCAGTTACGGGGGCAGGGGTTATGATGAGCAGTTCTTC.

The chain joins TRBV11-2 to TRBJ1-5; D is ambiguous. CDR1 and CDR2 (germline): SGHAT, FQNNGV. V was cut by 1 base and J by 1 base, with 11 bases left in between. The CDR3 is made up of 16 amino acids. The CDR3 sequence: CASSLAPAASNQPQHF. CDR3 DNA: TGTGCCAGCAGCTTAGCCCCGGCGGCGAGCAATCAGCCCCAGCATTTT.

This clone showed up just a few times. The chain links TRBV29-1 to TRBJ1-3; D gene unclear. V was cut by 4 bases and J by 0 bases, with 7 bases left in between. This CDR3 is 13 amino acids long. Germline CDR1 and CDR2: SQVTM and ANQGSEA. In nucleotides, the CDR3 is TGCAGCGTTGTACTTCCCTCTGGAAACACCATATATTTT. Its translation: CSVVLPSGNTIYF.